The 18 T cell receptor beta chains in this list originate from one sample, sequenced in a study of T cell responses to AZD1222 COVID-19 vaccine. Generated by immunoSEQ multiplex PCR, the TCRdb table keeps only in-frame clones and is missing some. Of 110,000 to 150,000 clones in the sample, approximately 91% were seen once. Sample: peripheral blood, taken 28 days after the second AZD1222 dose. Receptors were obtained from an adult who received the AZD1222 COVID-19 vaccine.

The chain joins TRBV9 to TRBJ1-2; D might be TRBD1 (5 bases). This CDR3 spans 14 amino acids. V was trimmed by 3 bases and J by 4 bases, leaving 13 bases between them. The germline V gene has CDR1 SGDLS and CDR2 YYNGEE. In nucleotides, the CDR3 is TGTGCCAGCAGCGCCCCCGGGACGTTCTATGGCTACACCTTC. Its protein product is CASSAPGTFYGYTF.

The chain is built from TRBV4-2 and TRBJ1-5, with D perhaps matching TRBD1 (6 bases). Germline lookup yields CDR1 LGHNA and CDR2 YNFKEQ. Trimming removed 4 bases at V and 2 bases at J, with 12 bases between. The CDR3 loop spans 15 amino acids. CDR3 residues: CASSLSRQGNQPQHF. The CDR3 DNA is TGTGCCAGCAGCCTCTCTCGACAGGGCAATCAGCCCCAGCATTTT.

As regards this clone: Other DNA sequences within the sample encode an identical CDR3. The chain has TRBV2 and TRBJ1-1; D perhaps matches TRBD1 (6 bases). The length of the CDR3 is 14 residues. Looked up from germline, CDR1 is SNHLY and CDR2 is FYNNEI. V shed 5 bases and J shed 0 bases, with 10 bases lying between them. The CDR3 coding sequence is TGTGCCAGCAGTTTGGCAGGGGTGAACACTGAAGCTTTCTTT. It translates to CASSLAGVNTEAFF.

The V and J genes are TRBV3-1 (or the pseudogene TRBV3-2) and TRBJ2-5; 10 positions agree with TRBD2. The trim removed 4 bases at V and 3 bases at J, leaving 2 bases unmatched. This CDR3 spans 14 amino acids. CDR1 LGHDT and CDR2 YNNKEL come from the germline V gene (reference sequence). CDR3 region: CASSLGLAEETQYF. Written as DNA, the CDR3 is TGTGCCAGCAGCCTCGGACTAGCGGAAGAGACCCAGTACTTC.

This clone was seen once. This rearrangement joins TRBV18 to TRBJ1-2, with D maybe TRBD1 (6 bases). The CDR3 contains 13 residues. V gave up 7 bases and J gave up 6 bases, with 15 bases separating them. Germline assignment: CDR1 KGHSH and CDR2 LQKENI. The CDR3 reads CASLQTGTDGYTF. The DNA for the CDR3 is TGTGCCAGCTTACAGACAGGAACGGATGGCTACACCTTC.

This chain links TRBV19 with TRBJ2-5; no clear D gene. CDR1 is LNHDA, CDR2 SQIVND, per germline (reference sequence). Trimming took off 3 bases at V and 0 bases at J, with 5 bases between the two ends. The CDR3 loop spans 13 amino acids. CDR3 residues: CASSMGYQETQYF. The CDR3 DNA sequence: TGTGCCAGTAGTATGGGCTACCAAGAGACCCAGTACTTC.

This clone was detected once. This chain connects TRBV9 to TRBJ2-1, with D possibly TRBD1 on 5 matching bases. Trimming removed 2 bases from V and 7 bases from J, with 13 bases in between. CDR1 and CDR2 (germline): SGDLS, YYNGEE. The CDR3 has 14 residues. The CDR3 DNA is TGTGCCAGCAGCGTTAGCAGGGTTGGGAATGAGCAGTTCTTC. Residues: CASSVSRVGNEQFF.

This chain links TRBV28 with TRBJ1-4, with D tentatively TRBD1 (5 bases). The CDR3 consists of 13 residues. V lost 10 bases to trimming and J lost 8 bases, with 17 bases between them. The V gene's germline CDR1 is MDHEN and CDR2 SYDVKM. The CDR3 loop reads CATLGPSREKLFF. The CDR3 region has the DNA TGTGCCACCCTGGGGCCCTCCCGCGAAAAACTGTTTTTT.

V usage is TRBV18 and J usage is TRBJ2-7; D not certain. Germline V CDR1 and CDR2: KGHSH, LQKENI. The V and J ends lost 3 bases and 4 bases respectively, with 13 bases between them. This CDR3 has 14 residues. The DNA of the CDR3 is TGTGCCAGCTCACCTTCTTTGGCAGTTTACGAGCAGTACTTC. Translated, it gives CASSPSLAVYEQYF.

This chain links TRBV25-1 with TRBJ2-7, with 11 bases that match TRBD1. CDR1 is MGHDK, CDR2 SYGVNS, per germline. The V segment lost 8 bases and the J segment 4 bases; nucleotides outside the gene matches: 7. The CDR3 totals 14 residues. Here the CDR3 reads CASRSDRGRYEQYF. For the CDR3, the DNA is TGTGCCAGCCGATCGGACAGGGGGCGATACGAGCAGTACTTC.

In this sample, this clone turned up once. The CDR3 sequence: CASSSDRGGQPQHF. The CDR3 DNA follows: TGTGCCAGCAGTTCGGACAGGGGTGGTCAGCCCCAGCATTTT. The V call is TRBV27, the J call TRBJ1-5; 9 bases line up with TRBD1. The germline CDR1 and CDR2 sequences are MNHEY and SMNVEV (reference sequence). CDR3 length: 14 residues. V dropped 4 bases and J dropped 6; count of bases not matched to a gene: 4.

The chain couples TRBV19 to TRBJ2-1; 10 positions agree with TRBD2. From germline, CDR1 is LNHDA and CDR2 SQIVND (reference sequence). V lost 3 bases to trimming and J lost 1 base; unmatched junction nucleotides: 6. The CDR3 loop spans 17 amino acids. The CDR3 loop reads CASSMALAGASYNEQFF. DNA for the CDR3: TGTGCCAGTAGTATGGCTCTAGCGGGGGCTTCCTACAATGAGCAGTTCTTC.

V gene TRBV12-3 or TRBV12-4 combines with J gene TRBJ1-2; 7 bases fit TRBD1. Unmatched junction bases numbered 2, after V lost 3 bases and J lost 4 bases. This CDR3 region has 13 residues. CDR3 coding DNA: TGTGCCAGCAGTTTGTCAGGGGGCTATGGCTACACCTTC. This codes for CASSLSGGYGYTF.

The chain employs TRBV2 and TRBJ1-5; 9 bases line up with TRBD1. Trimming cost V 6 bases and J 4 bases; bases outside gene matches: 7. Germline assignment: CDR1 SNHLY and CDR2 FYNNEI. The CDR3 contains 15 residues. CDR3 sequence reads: CASSPRQGGNQPQHF. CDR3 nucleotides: TGTGCCAGCAGCCCTAGACAGGGGGGGAATCAGCCCCAGCATTTT.

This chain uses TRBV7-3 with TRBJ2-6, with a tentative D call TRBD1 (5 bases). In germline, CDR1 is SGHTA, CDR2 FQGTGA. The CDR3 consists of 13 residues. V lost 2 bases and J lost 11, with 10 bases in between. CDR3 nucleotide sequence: TGTGCCAGCAGCTTAGGGGCTCGAGACGTCCTGACTTTC. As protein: CASSLGARDVLTF.

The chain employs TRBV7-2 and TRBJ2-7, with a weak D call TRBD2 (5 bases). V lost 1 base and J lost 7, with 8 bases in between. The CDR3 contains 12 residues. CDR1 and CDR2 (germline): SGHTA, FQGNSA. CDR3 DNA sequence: TGTGCCAGCAGCTTAGTTTCGGGGGAGCAGTACTTC. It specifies CASSLVSGEQYF.

The CDR3 DNA reads as TGCGCCAGCAGCTTGTTGGGGAGAGAGACCCAGTACTTC. The encoded protein is CASSLLGRETQYF. The chain carries TRBV5-1 and TRBJ2-5, with D tentatively TRBD2 (5 bases). Trimming took off 1 base at V and 4 bases at J, with 8 bases between the two ends. The germline V gene has CDR1 SGHRS and CDR2 YFSETQ. The CDR3 is made up of 13 amino acids.

The CDR3 DNA sequence: TGTGCCACCTCGTCGGATGCGCAGCCCCAGCATTTT. Its translation: CATSSDAQPQHF. The rearrangement uses TRBV19 and TRBJ1-5; no reliable D call. Looked up from germline, CDR1 is LNHDA and CDR2 is SQIVND (reference sequence). The CDR3 contains 12 residues. V was cut by 10 bases and J by 7 bases, with 14 bases left in between. Supplemented by reference TRBV19 and TRBJ1-5, the full variable domain reads DGGITQSPKYLFRKEGQNVTLSCEQNLNHDAMYWYRQDPGQGLRLIYYSQIVNDFQKGDIAEGYSVSREKKESFPLTVTSAQKNPTAFYLCATSSDAQPQHFGDGTRLSIL.